This T cell receptor (beta chain) was sequenced in a study of blood T cells in healthy people across ages (dated by TCRdb to between 2014 and 2017). About the full investigation: Template switching captured roughly one uniquely barcoded TCR beta cDNA molecule per two T cells in model experiments. The study measured age-related changes in TCR beta repertoire diversity using deep sequencing normalized with unique cDNA molecular identifiers. The donors were split into four age groups: young (average 16 years), middle-aged (roughly 40), aged (approximately 60) and long-lived (under 85). To avoid experimental bias, donors of different ages were randomly spread across the sequencing lanes. For two donors (one aged 18 to 29 and one aged 80 or older), the study analyzed two additional independent replicas of 1 million unique cDNA reads from the same blood draw.

General conclusions and limits of the study: Because the CMV infection status of the donors was unknown, age-related changes in expanded clonotypes may potentially have been confounded. Estimates of total diversity from one million sequenced T cells were regarded as lower bounds and underestimates. As age increased, observed TCR beta diversity per million T cells dropped in a roughly linear way, and a significant reduction was already evident by age approximately 40. Compared with the aged group, the long-lived group had more naive CD4+ T cells, fewer expanded clones and increased TCR diversity, suggesting age selection. Observed TCR beta diversity correlated strongly with the percentage of naive T cells measured by flow cytometry. Bulk unsorted PBMC profiling prevented conclusive comparison of naive and antigen-experienced compartments.

This clonotype has a single count. The specificity of this receptor is unknown. The input lacks base qualities; no much larger clone sits a single base away. A lone read is weak support. The 39 donors, aged 6 to 90 years, were systemically healthy Caucasian individuals from Russia. Each donor gave 9.5 to 10 milliliters of peripheral blood, drawn into EDTA-treated Vacutainer tubes. PBMCs were isolated by Ficoll-Paque density-gradient centrifugation, with at least 7 million obtained per sample. Total RNA, at least 6 micrograms per sample, was extracted from PBMCs with Trizol reagent. The percentages of naive CD45RAhigh/CD27high T cells were determined by flow cytometry on a PBMC aliquot from every donor. The library was obtained by 5' RACE. Sequencing took place on an Illumina HiSeq 2500. A second roughly 6 to 11 cycle PCR used a sample-barcoded 5' primer and a J-beta primer mix. A template-switch 5' adaptor carrying 12 random nucleotides introduced a unique molecular identifier onto each TCR beta cDNA molecule. Each sample yielded at least 3 million CDR3-containing paired-end reads. The Mint cDNA synthesis kit, primed by a TRBC-specific oligonucleotide, was used to synthesize first-strand cDNA from all RNA. After uracil-DNA glycosylase treatment, a first 18-cycle PCR used universal primers M1SS and BC2_uni_R on all cDNA. Under the source paper's analysis protocol: For normalization, 1 million high-quality reads, each with a distinct molecular identifier, were randomly selected from each sample. Reads sharing molecular identifiers were discarded rather than binned into consensus sequences. MiTCR, run with a Q25 quality threshold and the strictest error-elimination algorithm, handled CDR3 identification, clonotype clustering and error correction. A nonparametric unseen species model with Euler transformation was used to estimate lower-bound total TCR beta diversity. TCRdb redid the processing of the public reads, applying fastp at Q25 and MiXCR, and retained in-frame beta chains. CDR3 protein sequences are deduplicated, and each keeps its most common genes and DNA. The V and J calls here are based on TCRdb, not the publication. This sample comprises about 580,000 distinct CDR3 sequences, 40% to 55% of them detected only once. The leading ten clones occupy around 25% of the sample.

The receptor's source is a man older than 75 in good health. Source material: blood.

The CDR3 here reads CSASTIRNYGYTF. The DNA sequence is given as TGCAGTGCGTCGACAATACGAAACTATGGCTACACCTTC. Here the chain combines TRBV20-1 and TRBJ1-2; the D gene is not confidently resolved. The germline V gene (reference sequence) sets CDR1 to DFQATT and CDR2 to SNEGSKA. The CDR3, from cysteine to phenylalanine, totals 13 residues. Of the read, only the CDR3 DNA is kept; its 39 bases are in frame from base 1. V sheds 6 bases and J sheds 2 bases, leaving 13 bases between their ends.